A single TCR beta chain is shown here with its context. The assay was immunoSEQ multiplex PCR, and TCRdb's table has in-frame clones only and misses some. The table has some 41,000 clones, approximately 90% seen once; the top ten hold more than 5.5%. This specimen belongs to a study of PD-1 blockade in classical Hodgkin lymphoma. Each patient's relapse followed autologous stem cell transplantation, and brentuximab vedotin exposure varied. Complete response, partial response or progressive disease was each patient's best response. V was pared by 5 bases and J by 0 bases, with 11 bases between. CDR1 and CDR2 from the germline V gene are SEHNR and FQNEAQ (reference sequence). There are 16 residues in the CDR3.

This specimen consisted of peripheral blood mononuclear cells (PBMCs), obtained before the second cycle of nivolumab. The TCR originated in a human donor with classical Hodgkin lymphoma. The J gene is TRBJ2-6, the V gene TRBV7-9, with D uncertain. Written as DNA, the CDR3 is TGTGCCAGCAGCCCGGACGGTTTCTCTGGGGCCAACGTCCTGACTTTC. It encodes CASSPDGFSGANVLTF. Using reference TRBV7-9 and TRBJ2-6 for the parts outside the CDR3, the full variable domain is DTGVSQNPRHKITKRGQNVTFRCDPISEHNRLYWYRQTLGQGPEFLTYFQNEAQLEKSRLLSDRFSAERPKGSFSTLEIQRTEQGDSAMYLCASSPDGFSGANVLTFGAGSRLTVL.